This T cell receptor beta chain originates from a study of cytomegalovirus exposure and HLA in healthy donors. The PCR contained 60 Vbeta and 13 Jbeta primers. The method was immunoSEQ multiplex PCR; TCRdb's version includes in-frame clones alone and lacks a portion of them. The table has 90,000 to 100,000 clones, over 65% seen once; the top ten hold 1.8%. The CDR3 totals 15 residues. V trimming: 2 bases; J trimming: 1 base; junction bases outside the gene matches: 1. Germline CDR1 and CDR2: SNHLY and FYNNEI. The sequence derives from a male donor in good health and CMV-seronegative. The chain joins TRBV2 to TRBJ1-4; TRBD1 aligns across 7 bases. Source material: PBMCs. CDR3 coding DNA: TGTGCCAGCAGTGAACGGGACAGAACTAATGAAAAACTGTTTTTT. Its translation is CASSERDRTNEKLFF.